These 14 T cell receptor beta chains share one sample of origin, sequenced in a study of T cells after yellow fever vaccination. Using its own MiXCR run on the 5' RACE reads, TCRdb lists one record per CDR3 protein. Here the sample spans 500,000 to 650,000 distinct CDR3 sequences, approximately 13% being singletons. Sample: PBMCs, taken on the day of the yellow fever booster vaccination. These receptors came from a man aged 30 to 39 who received the YFV17D yellow fever vaccine.

This clonotype was seen more than once but under ten times. This sequence joins TRBV6-1 and TRBJ1-2; maybe TRBD1 (6 bases). The V end lost 6 bases, the J end lost 4 bases, and 15 bases lay between the germline ends. This CDR3 contains 14 residues. Germline V CDR1 and CDR2: MNHNS, SASEGT. CDR3 bases: TGTGCCAGCAGCCCCGCCGGGACACTCTATGGCTACACCTTC. Translating it yields CASSPAGTLYGYTF.

This chain links TRBV6-1 with TRBJ2-1; tentatively, D is TRBD1 or TRBD2 (6 bases each). Germline CDR1 reads MNHNS; CDR2 reads SASEGT. V was clipped by 6 bases and J by 6 bases, with 12 bases between them. This CDR3 spans 13 amino acids. The CDR3 nucleotides are TGTGCCAGCAGGCCCGGGGGCCTCAATGAGCAGTTCTTC. It encodes CASRPGGLNEQFF.

This chain links TRBV12-3 or TRBV12-4 with TRBJ1-5; TRBD1 matches 8 bases. The CDR3 has 15 amino acids. Unmatched junction bases numbered 10, after V lost 6 bases and J lost 6 bases. Written as DNA, the CDR3 is TGTGCCAGCAGAGCCGACAGGGGTAACCTTCAGCCCCAGCATTTT. This gives the protein CASRADRGNLQPQHF.

The chain couples TRBV5-1 to TRBJ2-1; D uncertain. Trimming shortened V by 2 bases and J by 6 bases, and 18 bases separated the two germline ends. Germline V CDR1 and CDR2: SGHRS, YFSETQ. The CDR3 has 16 residues. CDR3 sequence: CASSFETGSIGNEQFF. The CDR3 coding sequence is TGCGCCAGCAGCTTTGAAACCGGTTCGATCGGCAATGAGCAGTTCTTC.

This clonotype has a handful of counts. The rearrangement links TRBV24-1 to TRBJ2-1, with D unresolved. V gave up 9 bases and J gave up 8 bases, with 7 bases separating them. Germline CDR1 and CDR2: KGHDR and SFDVKD. The CDR3 loop spans 10 amino acids. The CDR3 sequence is CATLDYEQFF. The CDR3, as DNA: TGTGCCACCTTAGATTATGAGCAGTTCTTC.

This clonotype has only a few counts. V and J are TRBV15 and TRBJ2-1; D remains ambiguous. There are 14 residues in the CDR3. The V end was cut by 1 base, the J end by 7 bases, with 11 bases between. CDR1 is LNHNV, CDR2 YYDKDF, per germline (reference sequence). CDR3 DNA: TGTGCCACCAGCAGAGGCTTGGAGAGGAATGAGCAGTTCTTC. It specifies CATSRGLERNEQFF.

The V and J genes are TRBV7-9 and TRBJ1-2; D call uncertain. Germline values: CDR1 SEHNR, CDR2 FQNEAQ (reference sequence). This CDR3 contains 14 residues. V was clipped by 1 base and J by 2 bases, with 8 bases between them. The CDR3 protein is CASSLDSRNYGYTF. The CDR3, as DNA: TGTGCCAGCAGCTTAGATAGCAGAAACTATGGCTACACCTTC.

Here the CDR3 DNA reads TGTGCCAGCAGCCGTGACGTAACTCCCGCCTACGAGCAGTACTTC. This translates into CASSRDVTPAYEQYF. This chain joins TRBV11-2 and TRBJ2-7; the D is unclear. This CDR3 has 15 residues. V shed 5 bases and J shed 2 bases, with 16 bases lying between them. Germline values: CDR1 SGHAT, CDR2 FQNNGV.

A few counts support this clonotype. V gene TRBV15 combines with J gene TRBJ2-7; TRBD2 matches at 7 bases. Unmatched junction bases numbered 3, after V lost 5 bases and J lost 2 bases. CDR1 is LNHNV and CDR2 is YYDKDF in the germline V gene (reference sequence). The CDR3 is made up of 13 amino acids. CDR3 nucleotides: TGTGCCACCAGCCTAGCGGCCCCCTACGAGCAGTACTTC. Translating gives CATSLAAPYEQYF.

This clonotype was observed a few times. This chain links TRBV10-3 with TRBJ2-7; D not certain. The V end lost 4 bases, the J end lost 5 bases, and 9 bases lay between the germline ends. The CDR3 runs 12 residues. Germline-derived CDR1 and CDR2 are ENHRY and SYGVKD. CDR3 nucleotide sequence: TGTGCCATCAGTGCGGGTCTCGACGAGCAGTACTTC. It translates to CAISAGLDEQYF.

This sequence joins TRBV6-2 or TRBV6-3 and TRBJ2-1, with D unresolved. Per the germline V gene, CDR1 is MNHEY and CDR2 is SVGEGT. This CDR3 comprises 13 residues. With 7 bases removed from V and 6 bases from J, the gap between germline ends came to 13 bases. The CDR3 DNA reads as TGTGCCAGCACCCGGCATACAAGCAATGAGCAGTTCTTC. It codes for CASTRHTSNEQFF.

This clonotype has just a few counts. V usage is TRBV19 and J usage is TRBJ2-3, with D possibly TRBD2 on 5 matching bases. With 8 bases removed from V and 2 bases from J, the gap between germline ends came to 8 bases. Germline-derived CDR1 and CDR2 are LNHDA and SQIVND (reference sequence). This CDR3 spans 12 amino acids. Here the CDR3 reads CASEGDTDTQYF. DNA for the CDR3: TGTGCCAGTGAGGGCGACACAGATACGCAGTATTTT.

Only a few counts were recorded for this clonotype. The chain recombines TRBV7-9 with TRBJ2-2, with 7 bases matching TRBD1. Looked up from germline, CDR1 is SEHNR and CDR2 is FQNEAQ (reference sequence). Unmatched junction bases numbered 2, after V lost 5 bases and J lost 8 bases. The CDR3 consists of 12 residues. The CDR3 protein is CASSKGAGELFF. CDR3 sequence (DNA): TGTGCCAGCAGCAAGGGGGCAGGGGAGCTGTTTTTT. The whole variable domain, remainder taken from reference TRBV7-9 and TRBJ2-2, is DTGVSQNPRHKITKRGQNVTFRCDPISEHNRLYWYRQTLGQGPEFLTYFQNEAQLEKSRLLSDRFSAERPKGSFSTLEIQRTEQGDSAMYLCASSKGAGELFFGEGSRLTVL.

The chain employs TRBV5-1 and TRBJ2-7, with TRBD1 matching 7 bases. Unmatched junction bases numbered 8, after V lost 3 bases and J lost 2 bases. This CDR3 spans 15 amino acids. Germline lookup yields CDR1 SGHRS and CDR2 YFSETQ. This CDR3 is CASSSNSGGPYEQYF. In DNA, the CDR3 is TGCGCCAGCAGCTCGAATTCAGGGGGTCCCTACGAGCAGTACTTC.